Listed here is a single TCR beta chain. Here immunoSEQ multiplex PCR was the method, and the copy in TCRdb shows in-frame clones only, minus some. This table holds about 210,000 clones, around 82% found once. This sample is drawn from a study of blood T cell repertoires in COVID-19. The germline CDR1 and CDR2 sequences are KGHDR and SFDVKD. Losses at the gene ends were 3 bases for V and 8 bases for J; bases not matched to a gene: 10. The CDR3 covers 17 residues. This clonotype was obtained from a woman aged 35 to 49 with active or convalescent COVID-19. V is TRBV24-1 and J is TRBJ2-1; 12 nucleotides match TRBD2. Sequencing input: peripheral blood. The CDR3 protein is CATSDPGTSGPLDEQFF. The CDR3 DNA reads TGTGCCACCAGTGATCCCGGGACTAGCGGGCCCTTGGATGAGCAGTTCTTC.